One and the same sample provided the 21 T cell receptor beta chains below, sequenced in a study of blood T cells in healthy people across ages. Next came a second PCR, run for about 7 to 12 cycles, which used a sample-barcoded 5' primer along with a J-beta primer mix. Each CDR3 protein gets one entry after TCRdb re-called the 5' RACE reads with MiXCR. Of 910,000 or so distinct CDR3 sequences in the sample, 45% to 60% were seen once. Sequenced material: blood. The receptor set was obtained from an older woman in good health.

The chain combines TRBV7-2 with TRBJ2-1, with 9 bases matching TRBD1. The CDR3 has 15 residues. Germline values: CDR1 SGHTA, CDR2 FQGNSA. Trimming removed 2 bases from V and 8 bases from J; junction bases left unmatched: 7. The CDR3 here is CASSLNRGRVDEQFF. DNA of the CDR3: TGTGCCAGCAGCTTAAACAGGGGGCGCGTCGATGAGCAGTTCTTC.

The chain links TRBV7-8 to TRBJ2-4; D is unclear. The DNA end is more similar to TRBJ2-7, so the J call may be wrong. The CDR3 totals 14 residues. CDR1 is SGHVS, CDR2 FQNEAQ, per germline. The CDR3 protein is CASSLESSFSEQYF. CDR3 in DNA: TGTGCCAGCAGCTTAGAGAGTAGCTTCAGCGAGCAGTACTTC.

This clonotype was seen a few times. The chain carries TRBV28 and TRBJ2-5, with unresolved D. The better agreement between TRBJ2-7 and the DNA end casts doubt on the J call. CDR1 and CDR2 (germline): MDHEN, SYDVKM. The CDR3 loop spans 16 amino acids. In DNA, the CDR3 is TGTGCCAGCAGCCTCCGCGCTAGTCTTCGATGGAACGAGCAGTACTTC. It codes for CASSLRASLRWNEQYF.

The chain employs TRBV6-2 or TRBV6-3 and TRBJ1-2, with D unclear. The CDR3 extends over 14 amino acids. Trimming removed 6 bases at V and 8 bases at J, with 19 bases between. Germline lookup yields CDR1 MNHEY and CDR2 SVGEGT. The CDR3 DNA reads TGTGCCAGCAGACCGGCAGCGGGAATAGAGGGCTACACCTTC. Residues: CASRPAAGIEGYTF.

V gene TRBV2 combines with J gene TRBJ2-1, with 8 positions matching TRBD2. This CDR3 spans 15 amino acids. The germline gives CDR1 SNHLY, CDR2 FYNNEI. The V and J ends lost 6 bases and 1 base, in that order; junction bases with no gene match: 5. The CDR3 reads CASRKGLGSYNEQFF. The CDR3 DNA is TGTGCCAGCAGAAAGGGACTAGGGTCCTACAATGAGCAGTTCTTC.

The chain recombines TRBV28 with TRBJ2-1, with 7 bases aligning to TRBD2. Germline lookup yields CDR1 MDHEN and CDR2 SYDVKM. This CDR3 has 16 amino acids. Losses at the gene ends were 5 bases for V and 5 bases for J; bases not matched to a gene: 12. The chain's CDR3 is CASSPRLALLNNEQFF. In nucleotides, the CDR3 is TGTGCCAGCAGTCCCAGACTAGCCTTATTGAACAATGAGCAGTTCTTC.

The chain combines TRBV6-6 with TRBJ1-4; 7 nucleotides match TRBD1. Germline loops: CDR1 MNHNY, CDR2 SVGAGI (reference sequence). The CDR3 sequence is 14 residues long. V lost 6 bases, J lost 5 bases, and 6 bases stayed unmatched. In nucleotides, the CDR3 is TGTGCCAGCAGGGTAGGGGGCCGAAATGAAAAACTGTTTTTT. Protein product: CASRVGGRNEKLFF.

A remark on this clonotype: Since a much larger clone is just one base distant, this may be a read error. The CDR3 region is CTISESVGTAEAFF. CDR3 bases: TGTACCATCAGTGAGTCGGTGGGAACGGCTGAAGCTTTCTTT. This chain uses TRBV10-3 with TRBJ1-1, with no clear D. Germline CDR1 reads ENHRY; CDR2 reads SYGVKD. The CDR3 has 14 residues.

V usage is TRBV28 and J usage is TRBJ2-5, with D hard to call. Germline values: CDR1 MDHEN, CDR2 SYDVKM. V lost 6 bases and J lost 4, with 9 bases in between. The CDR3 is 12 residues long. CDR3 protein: CASRGKLETQYF. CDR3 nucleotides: TGTGCCAGCAGGGGGAAGTTAGAGACCCAGTACTTC.

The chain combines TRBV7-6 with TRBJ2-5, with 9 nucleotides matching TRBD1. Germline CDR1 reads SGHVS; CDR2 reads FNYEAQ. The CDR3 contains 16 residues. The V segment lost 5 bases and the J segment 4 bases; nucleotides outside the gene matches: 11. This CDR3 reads CASSPSSRTGVETQYF. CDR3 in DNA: TGTGCCAGCAGCCCGTCATCCCGGACAGGGGTAGAGACCCAGTACTTC.

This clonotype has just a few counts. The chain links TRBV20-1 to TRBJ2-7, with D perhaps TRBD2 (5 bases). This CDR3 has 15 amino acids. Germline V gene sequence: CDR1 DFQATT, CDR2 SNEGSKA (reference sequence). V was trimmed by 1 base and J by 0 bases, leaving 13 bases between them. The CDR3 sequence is CSARAGGGSSYEQYF. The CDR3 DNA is TGCAGTGCTAGAGCGGGCGGAGGAAGCTCCTACGAGCAGTACTTC.

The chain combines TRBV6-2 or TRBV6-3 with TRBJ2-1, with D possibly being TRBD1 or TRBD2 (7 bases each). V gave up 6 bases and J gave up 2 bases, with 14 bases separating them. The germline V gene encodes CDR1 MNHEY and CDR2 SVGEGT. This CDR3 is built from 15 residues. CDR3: CASSGEGATYNEQFF. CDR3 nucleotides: TGTGCCAGCAGCGGGGAGGGGGCCACCTACAATGAGCAGTTCTTC.

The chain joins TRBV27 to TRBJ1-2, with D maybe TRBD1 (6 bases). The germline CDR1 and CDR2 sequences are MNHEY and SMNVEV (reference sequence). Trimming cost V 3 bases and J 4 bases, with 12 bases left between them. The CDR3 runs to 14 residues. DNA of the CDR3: TGTGCCAGCAGTTTTGACAGGACATCCTATGGCTACACCTTC. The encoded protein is CASSFDRTSYGYTF.

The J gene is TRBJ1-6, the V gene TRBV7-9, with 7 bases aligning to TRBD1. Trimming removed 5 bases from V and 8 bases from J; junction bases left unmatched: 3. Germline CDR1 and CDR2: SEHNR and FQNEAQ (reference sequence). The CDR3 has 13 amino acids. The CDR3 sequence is CASSPGGDSPLHF. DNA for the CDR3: TGTGCCAGCAGCCCAGGGGGGGATTCACCCCTCCACTTT.

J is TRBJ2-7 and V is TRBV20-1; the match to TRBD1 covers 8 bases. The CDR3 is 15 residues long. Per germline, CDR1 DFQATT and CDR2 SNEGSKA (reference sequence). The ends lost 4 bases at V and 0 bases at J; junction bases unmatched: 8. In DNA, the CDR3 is TGCAGTGCTAAGTCCGGGACAGGCAGCTCCTACGAGCAGTACTTC. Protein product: CSAKSGTGSSYEQYF.

The CDR3, as DNA: TGCAGTGCTAGGGGACAGGGTTCAGGGGCCAACGTCCTGACTTTC. Amino acid sequence: CSARGQGSGANVLTF. The chain employs TRBV20-1 and TRBJ2-6, with TRBD1 matching 9 bases. The junction had 4 bases not matched to a gene; V was cut back by 3 bases and J by 4 bases. The CDR3 spans 15 residues. In germline, CDR1 is DFQATT, CDR2 SNEGSKA (reference sequence).

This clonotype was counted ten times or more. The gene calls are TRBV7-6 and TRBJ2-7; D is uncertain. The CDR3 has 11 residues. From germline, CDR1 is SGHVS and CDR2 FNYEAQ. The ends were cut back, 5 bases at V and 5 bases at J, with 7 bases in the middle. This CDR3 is CASSANHEQYF. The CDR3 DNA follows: TGTGCCAGCAGCGCTAACCACGAGCAGTACTTC.

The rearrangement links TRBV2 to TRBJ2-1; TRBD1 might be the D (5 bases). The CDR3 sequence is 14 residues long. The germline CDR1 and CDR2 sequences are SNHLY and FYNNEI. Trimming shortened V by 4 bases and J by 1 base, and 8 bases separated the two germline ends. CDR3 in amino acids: CASSVDSSYNEQFF. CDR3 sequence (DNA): TGTGCCAGCAGTGTCGACAGTTCCTACAATGAGCAGTTCTTC.

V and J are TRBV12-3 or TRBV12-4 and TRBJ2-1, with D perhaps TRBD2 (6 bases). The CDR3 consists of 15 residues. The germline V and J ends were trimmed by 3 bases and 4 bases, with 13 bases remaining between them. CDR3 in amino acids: CASSFGGSHYNEQFF. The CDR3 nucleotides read TGTGCCAGCAGTTTCGGAGGGAGCCATTACAATGAGCAGTTCTTC.

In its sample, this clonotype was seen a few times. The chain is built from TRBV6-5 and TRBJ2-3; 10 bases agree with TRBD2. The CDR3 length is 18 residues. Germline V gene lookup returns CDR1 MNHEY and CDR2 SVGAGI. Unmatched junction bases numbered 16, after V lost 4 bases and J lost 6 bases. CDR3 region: CASSLVIAGGLPGDTQYF. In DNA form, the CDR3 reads TGTGCCAGCAGTTTGGTAATAGCGGGAGGCCTACCCGGGGATACGCAGTATTTT.

CDR3 in DNA: TGTGCCAGCAGTCCCGGGACTAGCGGGACCAACGAGCAGTACTTC. The encoded protein is CASSPGTSGTNEQYF. The chain couples TRBV12-3 or TRBV12-4 to TRBJ2-4; TRBD2 aligns across 13 bases. The DNA end is more similar to TRBJ2-7, so the J call may be wrong. The CDR3 sequence is 15 residues long.